Here is one TCR beta chain with its context. The antigen is undetermined. The study ran its PCR with 60 Vbeta and 13 Jbeta primers. Assay used: immunoSEQ multiplex PCR; TCRdb lists only in-frame clones, some missing. The sample consists of 110,000 or so clones, 70% to 80% of them appearing once. The CDR3 runs to 19 residues. Losses at the gene ends were 5 bases for V and 0 bases for J; bases not matched to a gene: 19. Germline CDR1 reads SGHRS; CDR2 reads YFSETQ. The data belong to a study of cytomegalovirus exposure and HLA in healthy donors. The study, taken as a whole, reports: Most TCR sequences were rare, but some public TCRs occurred in many donors.

Sequencing input: PBMCs. The source of this sequence is a woman between 25 and 40 years old in good health and CMV-seropositive. V usage is TRBV5-1 and J usage is TRBJ2-7; 8 bases align to TRBD2. In nucleotides, the CDR3 is TGCGCCAGCAGATTGACGGCGGGGGGAGTAAAGGGGGTCTCCTACGAGCAGTACTTC. Its translation is CASRLTAGGVKGVSYEQYF.